The next 14 T cell receptor beta chains were all read from a single sample in a study of T cell clonality in common variable immunodeficiency. Using immunoSEQ multiplex PCR, the repertoire was profiled, and TCRdb retains in-frame clones only, with some absent. The sample holds 45,000 to 70,000 clones, and no clone turns up only once. The sequenced sample was peripheral blood mononuclear cells. Source of these receptors: a person between 18 and 70 years old in good health.

This clone was found many times. The read is 3 residues too short to cover the CDR3 end, so that end is filled in from the germline J gene. The chain employs TRBV19 and TRBJ2-7; D is perhaps TRBD1 or TRBD2 (5 bases each). Germline CDR1 LNHDA, CDR2 SQIVND (reference sequence). V was trimmed by 3 bases and J by 6 bases, leaving 12 bases between them. The length of the CDR3 is 13 residues. The CDR3 protein is CASSMSPRGEQYF. The sequenced CDR3 bases are TGTGCCAGTAGTATGTCCCCGAGGGGCGAG.

This clone was detected many times. The read ends 3 residues shy of where the CDR3 ends; the end is completed using the germline J gene. The chain combines TRBV6-2 or TRBV6-3 with TRBJ1-6; the D is unclear. The V and J ends lost 6 bases and 9 bases respectively, with 15 bases between them. The CDR3 totals 14 residues. CDR1 is MNHEY, CDR2 SVGEGT, per germline. The part of the CDR3 DNA that was read is TGTGCCAGCAGAGAGGTTATAGCATCTTCACCC. Its protein is CASREVIASSP. The complete CDR3 sequence is CASREVIASSPLHF.

This clone has at least ten counts. The read ends 3 residues shy of where the CDR3 ends; the end is completed using the germline J gene. The chain is built from TRBV28 and TRBJ1-2; TRBD1 might be the D (6 bases). This CDR3 region has 14 residues. CDR1 is MDHEN, CDR2 SYDVKM, per germline. The ends were cut back, 4 bases at V and 4 bases at J, with 13 bases in the middle. The chain's CDR3 is CASSYPTGTYGYTF. The part of the CDR3 DNA that was read is TGTGCCAGCAGTTATCCCACAGGGACCTATGGC.

This clone was observed many times. The sequence runs out 3 residues before the end of the CDR3; the remainder is reconstructed from the germline J gene. The chain joins TRBV20-1 to TRBJ1-1; tentative D call: TRBD1 (5 bases). The V end was cut by 5 bases, the J end by 2 bases, with 9 bases between. Germline assignment: CDR1 DFQATT and CDR2 SNEGSKA (reference sequence). CDR3 size: 12 residues. The sequenced part of the CDR3 DNA is TGCAGTGCTTCCAGGGTAAACACTGAA. It translates to CSASRVNTE. The complete CDR3 protein is CSASRVNTEAFF.

In this sample, this clone turned up many times. A much larger clonotype is one base distant, so this may be a read error. The CDR3 end is not reached by the read, which stops 3 residues before it; the germline J gene fills it in. The V gene is TRBV7-9, the J gene TRBJ1-1, with D uncertain. Germline CDR1 SEHNR, CDR2 FQNEAQ (reference sequence). The CDR3 contains 13 residues. Trimming pared 1 base from V and 1 base from J, leaving 4 bases between. The DNA read from the CDR3 is TGTGCCAGCAGCTTAGAAGGGAACACTGAA. Translating it yields CASSLEGNTE. The full CDR3 is CASSLEGNTEAFF.

This clone has at least ten counts. The read halts 3 residues ahead of the CDR3 end, with the missing end drawn from the germline J gene. The chain links TRBV5-1 to TRBJ1-1; no firm D call. Germline-derived CDR1 and CDR2 are SGHRS and YFSETQ. This CDR3 spans 15 amino acids. The V gene lost 3 bases and the J gene lost 5 bases, with 17 bases spanning the gap. The CDR3 here is CASSSAGNVGTEAFF. Incomplete CDR3 DNA: TGCGCCAGCAGCTCGGCGGGAAATGTCGGTACTGAA.

The table lists this clone with many counts. The CDR3 extends 3 residues past the end of the read, so its final part is completed from the germline J gene. This chain joins TRBV5-6 and TRBJ2-7; D is uncertain. From germline, CDR1 is SGHDT and CDR2 YYEEEE. The CDR3 contains 11 residues. Trimming cost V 4 bases and J 2 bases, with 4 bases left between them. The part of the CDR3 DNA that was read is TGTGCCAGCAGCCAAACCTACGAG. Translation gives CASSQTYE. The complete CDR3 protein is CASSQTYEQYF.

This clone was counted many times. Sequencing ends 3 residues short of the CDR3 end; the germline J gene provides the rest. The chain joins TRBV20-1 to TRBJ2-7, with a weak D call TRBD1 (5 bases). This CDR3 comprises 18 residues. CDR1 is DFQATT and CDR2 is SNEGSKA in the germline V gene (reference sequence). V was clipped by 3 bases and J by 3 bases, with 27 bases between them. Here the CDR3 reads CSASGEFLQVGALYEQYF. The DNA read from the CDR3 is TGCAGTGCTAGCGGCGAATTCTTACAAGTTGGGGCCCTCTACGAG.

This clone came up many times. The CDR3 end lies 3 residues beyond the end of the read and is filled in from the germline J gene. The chain combines TRBV27 with TRBJ1-2; perhaps TRBD1 as D (6 bases). Germline V gene lookup returns CDR1 MNHEY and CDR2 SMNVEV (reference sequence). The CDR3 length is 15 residues. Trimming cost V 3 bases and J 5 bases, with 16 bases left between them. The part of the CDR3 DNA that was read is TGTGCCAGCAGTTTCGGTCCGACAGGCCGTTATGGC. It encodes CASSFGPTGRYG. In full, the CDR3 reads CASSFGPTGRYGYTF.

This clone is medium-sized by share. The read terminates 3 residues before the CDR3 end, so the remaining end is supplied by the germline J gene. The chain has TRBV20-1 and TRBJ1-1; 7 bases line up with TRBD1. V was pared by 6 bases and J by 5 bases, with 18 bases of the junction left unmatched. Germline loops: CDR1 DFQATT, CDR2 SNEGSKA (reference sequence). This CDR3 spans 16 amino acids. CDR3 DNA, as far as it was read: TGCAGTGCCGACGGTCCCCCACAGGGGAAGTGGACTGAA. Amino acid sequence: CSADGPPQGKWTE. The CDR3 in full is CSADGPPQGKWTEAFF.

This clone has ten or more counts. The CDR3 end lies 3 residues beyond the end of the read and is filled in from the germline J gene. The V gene is TRBV5-1, the J gene TRBJ2-2; D not resolved. Germline values: CDR1 SGHRS, CDR2 YFSETQ. The CDR3 is 15 amino acids. The V and J ends lost 1 base and 0 bases respectively, with 7 bases between them. CDR3 DNA (partial): TGCGCCAGCAGCTTGATAGCAGCGAACACCGGGGAG. Translated: CASSLIAANTGE. The whole CDR3 sequence is CASSLIAANTGELFF.

The table lists this clone with many counts. Read data end 3 residues before the CDR3 end; the end is taken from the germline J gene. This sequence joins TRBV12-3 or TRBV12-4 and TRBJ2-3; D possibly corresponds to TRBD1 (6 bases). V lost 4 bases to trimming and J lost 0 bases, with 11 bases between them. The CDR3 contains 15 residues. CDR3 DNA, as far as it was read: TGTGCCAGCAGTTCGGGACAAACTAGCACAGATACG. This sequence encodes CASSSGQTSTDT. In full, the CDR3 reads CASSSGQTSTDTQYF.

This clone was counted at least ten times. The observed sequence ends 3 residues before the CDR3 terminus, with the missing tail filled in from the germline J gene. The gene calls are TRBV19 and TRBJ2-1; 7 nucleotides agree with TRBD1. In germline, CDR1 is LNHDA, CDR2 SQIVND (reference sequence). Trimming cost V 1 base and J 5 bases; bases outside gene matches: 14. The CDR3 contains 18 residues. The sequenced CDR3 bases are TGTGCCAGTAGTATAGTCATAACCGGGACAGAAACACACAATGAG. It is translated as CASSIVITGTETHNE. The CDR3 as a whole reads CASSIVITGTETHNEQFF.

This clone came up many times. The read ends 3 residues before the CDR3 terminus; that terminus is restored from the germline J gene. The genes are TRBV29-1 and TRBJ1-1; D gene uncertain. The V gene lost 4 bases and the J gene lost 0 bases, with 3 bases spanning the gap. The CDR3 sequence is 11 residues long. CDR1 is SQVTM, CDR2 ANQGSEA, per germline. CDR3 protein: CSVVMNTEAFF. CDR3 DNA, as far as it was read: TGCAGCGTTGTAATGAACACTGAA.